The source of this TCR beta chain is a study of OX40 agonist ivuxolimab in advanced cancers. The overall study: All patients had ivuxolimab intravenously every 2 weeks at 0.01 to 10 mg/kg. Study-level points and caveats: Normalized T-cell clonal expansion was also low in a subset of nonresponders.

In regard to this clone: The antigen is undetermined.

Clones were sequenced by immunoSEQ multiplex PCR, and TCRdb holds only the in-frame ones, with some missing. The sample lists more than 60,000 clones; 87% were seen once. With 6 bases removed from V and 10 bases from J, the gap between germline ends came to 13 bases. This CDR3 has 12 amino acids. Germline lookup yields CDR1 MNHNS and CDR2 SASEGT. Source: CD4+ or CD8+ T cells sorted from blood, taken in a trial of the OX40 agonist ivuxolimab. V usage is TRBV6-1 and J usage is TRBJ2-1; D is unresolved. The receptor was isolated from an adult with an advanced solid tumor such as melanoma, head and neck, liver or kidney cancer. CDR3 loop: CASSYKEREQFF. CDR3 in DNA: TGTGCCAGCAGCTACAAGGAGCGCGAGCAGTTCTTC.